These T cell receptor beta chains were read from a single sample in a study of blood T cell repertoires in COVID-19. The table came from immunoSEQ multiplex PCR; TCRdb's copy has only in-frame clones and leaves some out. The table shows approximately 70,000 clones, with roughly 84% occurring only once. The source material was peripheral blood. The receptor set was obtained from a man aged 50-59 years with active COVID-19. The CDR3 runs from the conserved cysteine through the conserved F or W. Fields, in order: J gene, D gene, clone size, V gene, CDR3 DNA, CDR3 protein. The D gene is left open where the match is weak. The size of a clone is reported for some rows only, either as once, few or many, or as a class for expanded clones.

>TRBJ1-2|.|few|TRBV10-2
TGCGCCAGCAGTGATCAGGCCAATACTAACTATGGCTACACCTTC
CASSDQANTNYGYTF
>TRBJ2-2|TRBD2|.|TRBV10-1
TGCGCCAGCAGTGAACTAGCGGGGGCCCCCCATACGAACACCGGGGAGCTGTTTTTT
CASSELAGAPHTNTGELFF
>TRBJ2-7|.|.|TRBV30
TGTGCCTGGAGTGTACGAGGTCGGGAGTTGGGGGAGCAGTACTTC
CAWSVRGRELGEQYF
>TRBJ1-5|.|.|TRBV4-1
TGCGCCAGCAGTCACCCGGGAGATCAGCCCCAGCATTTT
CASSHPGDQPQHF
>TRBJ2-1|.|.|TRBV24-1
TGTGCCACCAGTGATTACATTCAGGGGGGCGATATCAATGAGCAGTTCTTC
CATSDYIQGGDINEQFF
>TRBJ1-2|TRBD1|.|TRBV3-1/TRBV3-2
TGTGCCAGCAGCCCAGGGACAGGTCCCTATGGCTACACCTTC
CASSPGTGPYGYTF
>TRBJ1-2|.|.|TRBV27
TGTGCCAGCAGTTTAAAGGCCCGGGAAACACGAATAGGCTACACCTTC
CASSLKARETRIGYTF
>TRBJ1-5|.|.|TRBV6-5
TGTGCCAGCAGTTACGGAGGGGTCAATCAGCCCCAGCATTTT
CASSYGGVNQPQHF
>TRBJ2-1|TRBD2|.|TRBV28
TGTGCCAGCAGTTTGGTAGATTCTAGCGGGAGGGCGCGTGAGCAGTTCTTC
CASSLVDSSGRAREQFF
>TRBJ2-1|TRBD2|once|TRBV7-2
TGTGCCAGCAGCTTAGAACCCCGACTAGCGGGGGACTCCTACAATGAGCAGTTCTTC
CASSLEPRLAGDSYNEQFF
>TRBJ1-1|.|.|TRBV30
TGTGCCTGGAGTGCGGGAGTCCAGGGGAACACTGAAGCTTTCTTT
CAWSAGVQGNTEAFF
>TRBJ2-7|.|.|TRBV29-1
TGCAGCGTTGCGCCTACCTCCTACGAGCAGTACTTC
CSVAPTSYEQYF
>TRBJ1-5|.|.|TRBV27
TGTGCCAGCAGTTTAATCCCCCCAGGGGCGAGCAATCAGCCCCAGCATTTT
CASSLIPPGASNQPQHF
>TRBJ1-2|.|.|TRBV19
TGTGCCTCCGCGACTTTAAACGGGGCTAACTATGGCTACACCTTC
CASATLNGANYGYTF
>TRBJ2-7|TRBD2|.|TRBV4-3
TGCGCCAGCAGCCAAGGTGCTAGCGGGAGCTACGAGCAGTACTTC
CASSQGASGSYEQYF
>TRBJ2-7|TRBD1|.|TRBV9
TGTGCCAGCAGCGCTGTCGGGACAGGGTATGGCGAGCAGTACTTC
CASSAVGTGYGEQYF
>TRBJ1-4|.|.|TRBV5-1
TGCGCCAGCAGCTCCTCAGGGGCAACTAATGAAAAACTGTTTTTT
CASSSSGATNEKLFF
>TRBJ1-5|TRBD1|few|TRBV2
TGTGCCAGCAGAGAGGGACAGAGTAGCAATCAGCCCCAGCATTTT
CASREGQSSNQPQHF